This TCR beta chain was recorded in a study of blood T cell repertoires in COVID-19. J gave up 2 bases and V 4 bases, and 17 bases lay outside the gene matches. The CDR3 is made up of 20 amino acids. Germline V gene data show CDR1 as SGHRS and CDR2 as YFSETQ. Produced via immunoSEQ multiplex PCR; TCRdb's table is partial and in-frame only. The table shows approximately 150,000 clones, with about 86% occurring only once. The gene calls are TRBV5-1 and TRBJ2-3; 12 bases are a match to TRBD2. The sequenced material came from peripheral blood. The clonotype was recovered from a woman in her 70s with acute or convalescent COVID-19. CDR3 DNA sequence: TGCGCCAGCAGCCCCGAGACTAGCGGGAGAATACTCTCTTCCACAGATACGCAGTATTTT. As protein: CASSPETSGRILSSTDTQYF.